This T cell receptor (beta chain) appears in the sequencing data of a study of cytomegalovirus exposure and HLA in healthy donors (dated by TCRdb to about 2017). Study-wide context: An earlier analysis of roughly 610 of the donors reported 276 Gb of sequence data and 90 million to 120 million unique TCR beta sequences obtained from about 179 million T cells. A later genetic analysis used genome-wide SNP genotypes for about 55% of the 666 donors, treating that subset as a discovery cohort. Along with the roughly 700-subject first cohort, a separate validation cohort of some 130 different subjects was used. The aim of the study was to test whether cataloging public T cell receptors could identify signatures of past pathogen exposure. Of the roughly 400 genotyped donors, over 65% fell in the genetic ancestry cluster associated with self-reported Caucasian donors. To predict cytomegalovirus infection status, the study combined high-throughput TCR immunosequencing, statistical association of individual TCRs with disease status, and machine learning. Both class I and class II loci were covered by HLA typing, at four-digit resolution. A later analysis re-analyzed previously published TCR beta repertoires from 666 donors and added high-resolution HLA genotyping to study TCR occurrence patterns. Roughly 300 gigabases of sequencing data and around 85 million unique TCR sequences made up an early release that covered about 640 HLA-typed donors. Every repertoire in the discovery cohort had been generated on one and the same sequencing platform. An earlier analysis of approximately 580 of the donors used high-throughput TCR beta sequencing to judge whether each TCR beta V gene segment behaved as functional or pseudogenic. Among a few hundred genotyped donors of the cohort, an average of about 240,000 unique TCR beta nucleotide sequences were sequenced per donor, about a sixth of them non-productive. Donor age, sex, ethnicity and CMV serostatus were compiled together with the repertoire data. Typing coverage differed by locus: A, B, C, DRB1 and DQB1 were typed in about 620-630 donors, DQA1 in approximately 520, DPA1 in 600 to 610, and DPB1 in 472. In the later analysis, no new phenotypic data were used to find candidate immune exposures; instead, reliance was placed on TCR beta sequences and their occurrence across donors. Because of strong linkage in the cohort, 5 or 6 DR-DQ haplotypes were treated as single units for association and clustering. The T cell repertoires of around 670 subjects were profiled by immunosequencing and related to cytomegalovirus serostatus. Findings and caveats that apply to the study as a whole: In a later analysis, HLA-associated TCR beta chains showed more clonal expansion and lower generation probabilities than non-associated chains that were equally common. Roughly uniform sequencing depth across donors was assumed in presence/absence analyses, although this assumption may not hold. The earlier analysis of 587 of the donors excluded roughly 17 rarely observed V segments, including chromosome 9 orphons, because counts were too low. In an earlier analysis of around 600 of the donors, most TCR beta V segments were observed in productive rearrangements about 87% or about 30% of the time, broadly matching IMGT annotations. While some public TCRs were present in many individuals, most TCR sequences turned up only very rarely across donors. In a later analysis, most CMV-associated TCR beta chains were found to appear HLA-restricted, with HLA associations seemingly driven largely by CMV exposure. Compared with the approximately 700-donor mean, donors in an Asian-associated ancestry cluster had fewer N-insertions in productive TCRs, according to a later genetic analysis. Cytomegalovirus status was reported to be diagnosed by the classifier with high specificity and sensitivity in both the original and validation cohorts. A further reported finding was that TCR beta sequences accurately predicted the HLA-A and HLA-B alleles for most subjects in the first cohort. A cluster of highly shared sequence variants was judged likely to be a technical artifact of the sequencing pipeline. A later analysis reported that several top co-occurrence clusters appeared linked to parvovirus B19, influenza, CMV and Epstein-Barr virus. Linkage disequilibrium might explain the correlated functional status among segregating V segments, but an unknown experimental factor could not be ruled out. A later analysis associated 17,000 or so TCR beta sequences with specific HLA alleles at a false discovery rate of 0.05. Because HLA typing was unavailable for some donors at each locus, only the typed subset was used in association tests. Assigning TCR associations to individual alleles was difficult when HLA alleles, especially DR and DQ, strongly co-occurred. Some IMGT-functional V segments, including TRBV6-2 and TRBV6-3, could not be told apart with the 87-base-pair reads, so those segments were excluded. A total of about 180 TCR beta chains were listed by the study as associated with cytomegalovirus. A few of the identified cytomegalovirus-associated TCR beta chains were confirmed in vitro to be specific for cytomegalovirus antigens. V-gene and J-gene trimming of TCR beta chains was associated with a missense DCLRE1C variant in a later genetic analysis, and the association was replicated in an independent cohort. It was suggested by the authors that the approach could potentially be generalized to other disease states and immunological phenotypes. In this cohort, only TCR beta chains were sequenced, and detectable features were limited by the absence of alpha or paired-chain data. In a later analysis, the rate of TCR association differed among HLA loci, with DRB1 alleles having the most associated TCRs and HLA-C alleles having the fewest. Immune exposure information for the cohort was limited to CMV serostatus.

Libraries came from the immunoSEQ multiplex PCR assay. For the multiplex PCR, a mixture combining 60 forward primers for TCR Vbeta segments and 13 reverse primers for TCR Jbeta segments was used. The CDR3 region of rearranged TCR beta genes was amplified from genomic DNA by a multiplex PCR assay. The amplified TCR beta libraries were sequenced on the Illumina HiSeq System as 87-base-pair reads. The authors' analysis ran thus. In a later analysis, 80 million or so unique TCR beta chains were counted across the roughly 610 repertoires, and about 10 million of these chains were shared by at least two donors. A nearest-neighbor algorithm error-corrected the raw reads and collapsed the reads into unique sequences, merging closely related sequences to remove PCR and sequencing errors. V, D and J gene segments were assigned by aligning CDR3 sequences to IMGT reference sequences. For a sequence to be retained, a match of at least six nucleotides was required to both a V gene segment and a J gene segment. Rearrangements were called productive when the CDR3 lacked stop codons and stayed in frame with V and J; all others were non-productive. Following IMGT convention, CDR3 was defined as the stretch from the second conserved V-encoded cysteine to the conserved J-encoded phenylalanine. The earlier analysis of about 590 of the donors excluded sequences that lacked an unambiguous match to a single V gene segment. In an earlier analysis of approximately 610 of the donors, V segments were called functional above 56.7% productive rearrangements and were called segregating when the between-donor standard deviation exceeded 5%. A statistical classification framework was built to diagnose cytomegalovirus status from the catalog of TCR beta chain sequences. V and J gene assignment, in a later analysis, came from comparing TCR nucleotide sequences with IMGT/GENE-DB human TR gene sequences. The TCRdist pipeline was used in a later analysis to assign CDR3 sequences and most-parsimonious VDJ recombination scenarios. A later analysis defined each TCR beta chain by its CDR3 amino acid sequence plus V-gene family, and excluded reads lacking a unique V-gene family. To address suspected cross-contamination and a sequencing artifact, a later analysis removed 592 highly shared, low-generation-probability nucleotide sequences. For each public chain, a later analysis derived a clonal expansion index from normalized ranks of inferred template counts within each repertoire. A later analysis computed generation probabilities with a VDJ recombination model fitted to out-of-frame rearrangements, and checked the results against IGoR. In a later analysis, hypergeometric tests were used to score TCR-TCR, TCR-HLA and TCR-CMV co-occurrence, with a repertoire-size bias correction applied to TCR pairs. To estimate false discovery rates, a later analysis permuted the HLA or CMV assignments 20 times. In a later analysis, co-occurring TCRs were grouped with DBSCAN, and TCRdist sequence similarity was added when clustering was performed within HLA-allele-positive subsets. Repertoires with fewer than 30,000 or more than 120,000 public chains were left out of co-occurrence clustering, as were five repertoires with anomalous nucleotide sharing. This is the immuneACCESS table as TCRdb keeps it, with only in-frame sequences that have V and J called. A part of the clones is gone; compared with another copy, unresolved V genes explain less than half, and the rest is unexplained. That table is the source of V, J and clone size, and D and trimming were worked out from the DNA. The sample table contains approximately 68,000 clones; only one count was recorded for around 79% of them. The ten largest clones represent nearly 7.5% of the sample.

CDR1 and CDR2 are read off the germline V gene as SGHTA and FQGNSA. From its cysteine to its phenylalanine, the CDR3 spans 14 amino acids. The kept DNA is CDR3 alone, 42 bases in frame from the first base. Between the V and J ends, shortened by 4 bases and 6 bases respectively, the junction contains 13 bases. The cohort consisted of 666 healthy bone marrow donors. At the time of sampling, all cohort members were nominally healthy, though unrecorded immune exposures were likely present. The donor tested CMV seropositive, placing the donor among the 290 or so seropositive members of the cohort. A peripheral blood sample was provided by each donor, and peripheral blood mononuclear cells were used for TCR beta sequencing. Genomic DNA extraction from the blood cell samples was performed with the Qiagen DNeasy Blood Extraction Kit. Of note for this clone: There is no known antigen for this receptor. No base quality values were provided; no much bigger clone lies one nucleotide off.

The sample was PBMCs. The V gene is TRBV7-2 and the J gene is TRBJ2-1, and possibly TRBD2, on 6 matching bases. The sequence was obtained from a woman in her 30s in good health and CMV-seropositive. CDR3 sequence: CASSWGDSPNEQFF. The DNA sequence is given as TGTGCCAGCAGCTGGGGGGACTCACCCAATGAGCAGTTCTTC. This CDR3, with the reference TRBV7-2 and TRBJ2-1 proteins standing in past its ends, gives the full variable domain GAGVSQSPSNKVTEKGKDVELRCDPISGHTALYWYRQSLGQGLEFLIYFQGNSAPDKSGLPSDRFSAERTGGSVSTLTIQRTQQEDSAVYLCASSWGDSPNEQFFGPGTRLTVL.